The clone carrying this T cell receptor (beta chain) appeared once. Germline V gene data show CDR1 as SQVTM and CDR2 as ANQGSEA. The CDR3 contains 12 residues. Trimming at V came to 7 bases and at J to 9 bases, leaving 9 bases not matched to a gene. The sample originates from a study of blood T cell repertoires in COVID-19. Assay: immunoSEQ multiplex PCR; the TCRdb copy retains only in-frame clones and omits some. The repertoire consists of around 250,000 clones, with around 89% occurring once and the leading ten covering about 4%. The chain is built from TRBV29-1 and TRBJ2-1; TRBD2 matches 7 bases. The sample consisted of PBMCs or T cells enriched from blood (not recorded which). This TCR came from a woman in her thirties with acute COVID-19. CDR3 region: CSGGSEFGEQFF. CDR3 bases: TGCAGCGGCGGGAGTGAGTTCGGTGAGCAGTTCTTC.